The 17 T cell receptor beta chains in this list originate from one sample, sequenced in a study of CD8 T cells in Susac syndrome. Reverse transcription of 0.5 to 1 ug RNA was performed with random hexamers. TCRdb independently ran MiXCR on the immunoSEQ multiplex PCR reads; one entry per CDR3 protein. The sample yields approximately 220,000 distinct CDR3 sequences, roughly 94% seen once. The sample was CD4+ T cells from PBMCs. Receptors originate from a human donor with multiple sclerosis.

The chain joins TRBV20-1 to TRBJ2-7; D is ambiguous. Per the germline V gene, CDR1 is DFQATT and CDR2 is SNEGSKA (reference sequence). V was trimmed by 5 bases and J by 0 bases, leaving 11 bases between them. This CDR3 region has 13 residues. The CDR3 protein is CSAPGPTSYEQYF. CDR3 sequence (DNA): TGCAGTGCTCCGGGTCCCACCTCCTACGAGCAGTACTTC.

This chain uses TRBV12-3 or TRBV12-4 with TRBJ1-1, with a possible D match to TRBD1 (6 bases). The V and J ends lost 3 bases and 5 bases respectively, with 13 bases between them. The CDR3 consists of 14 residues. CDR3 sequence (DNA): TGTGCCAGCAGTTTGGGGCAGGGGAGTACTGAAGCTTTCTTT. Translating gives CASSLGQGSTEAFF.

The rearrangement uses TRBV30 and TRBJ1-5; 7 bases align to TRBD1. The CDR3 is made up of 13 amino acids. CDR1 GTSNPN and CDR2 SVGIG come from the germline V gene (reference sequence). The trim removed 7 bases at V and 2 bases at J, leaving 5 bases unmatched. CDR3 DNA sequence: TGTGCCTCGGGACAGTCGGGCAATCAGCCCCAGCATTTT. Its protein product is CASGQSGNQPQHF.

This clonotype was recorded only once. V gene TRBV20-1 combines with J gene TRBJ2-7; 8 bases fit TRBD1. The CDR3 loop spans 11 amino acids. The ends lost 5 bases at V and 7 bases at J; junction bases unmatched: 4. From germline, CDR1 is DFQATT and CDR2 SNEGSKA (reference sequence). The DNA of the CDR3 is TGCAGTGCTCGGACAGGGAGGGAGCAGTACGTC. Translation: CSARTGREQYV.

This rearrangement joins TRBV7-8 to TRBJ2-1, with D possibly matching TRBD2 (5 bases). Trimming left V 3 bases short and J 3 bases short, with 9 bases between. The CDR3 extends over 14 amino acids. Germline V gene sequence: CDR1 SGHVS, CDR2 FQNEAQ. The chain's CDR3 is CASSLSSSYNEQFF. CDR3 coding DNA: TGTGCCAGCAGCTTGTCTAGCAGCTACAATGAGCAGTTCTTC.

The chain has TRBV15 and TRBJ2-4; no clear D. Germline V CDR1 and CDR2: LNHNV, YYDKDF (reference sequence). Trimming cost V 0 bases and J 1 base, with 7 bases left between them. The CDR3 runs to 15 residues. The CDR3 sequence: CATSRERRAKNIQYF. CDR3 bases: TGTGCCACCAGCAGAGAACGCAGGGCCAAAAACATTCAGTACTTC.

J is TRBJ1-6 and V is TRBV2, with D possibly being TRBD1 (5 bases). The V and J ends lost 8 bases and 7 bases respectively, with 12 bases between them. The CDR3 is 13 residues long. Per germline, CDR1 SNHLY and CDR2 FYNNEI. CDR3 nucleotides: TGTGCCAGCTGCCGGGGCGGGAATTCACCCCTCCACTTT. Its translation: CASCRGGNSPLHF.

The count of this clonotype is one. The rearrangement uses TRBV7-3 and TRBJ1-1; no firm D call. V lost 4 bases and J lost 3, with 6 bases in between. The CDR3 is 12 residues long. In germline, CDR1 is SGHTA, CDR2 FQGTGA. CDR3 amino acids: CASSSPDTEAFF. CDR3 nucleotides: TGTGCCAGCAGCTCACCAGACACTGAAGCTTTCTTT.

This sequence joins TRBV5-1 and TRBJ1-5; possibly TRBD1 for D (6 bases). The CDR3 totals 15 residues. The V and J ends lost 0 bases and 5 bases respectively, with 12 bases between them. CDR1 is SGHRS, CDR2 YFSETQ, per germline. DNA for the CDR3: TGCGCCAGCAGCTTGGTTGGGGCAGGGGATCAGCCCCAGCATTTT. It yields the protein CASSLVGAGDQPQHF.

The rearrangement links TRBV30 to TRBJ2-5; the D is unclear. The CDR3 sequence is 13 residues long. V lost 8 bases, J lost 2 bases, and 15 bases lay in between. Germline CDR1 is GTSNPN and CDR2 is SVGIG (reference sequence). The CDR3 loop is CAHARSLQETQYF. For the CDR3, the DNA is TGTGCCCACGCGCGGTCGTTGCAAGAGACCCAGTACTTC.

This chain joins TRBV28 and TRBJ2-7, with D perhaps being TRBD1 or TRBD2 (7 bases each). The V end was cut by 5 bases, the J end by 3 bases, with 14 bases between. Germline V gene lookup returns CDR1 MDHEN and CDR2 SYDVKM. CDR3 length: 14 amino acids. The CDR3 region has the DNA TGTGCCAGCAGTGAAGCGGGACAGAACTACGAGCAGTACTTC. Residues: CASSEAGQNYEQYF.

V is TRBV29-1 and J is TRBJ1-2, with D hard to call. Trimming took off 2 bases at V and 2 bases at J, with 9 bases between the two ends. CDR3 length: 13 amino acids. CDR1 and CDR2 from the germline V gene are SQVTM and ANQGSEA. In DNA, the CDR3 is TGCAGCGTTGAATCCGCCGGGAACTATGGCTACACCTTC. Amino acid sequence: CSVESAGNYGYTF.

CDR3 nucleotides: TGTGCCAGCAGCACACATCGGACGGTGAGGGCAGATACGCAGTATTTT. Its translation is CASSTHRTVRADTQYF. The chain couples TRBV7-2 to TRBJ2-3; possibly TRBD2 for D (5 bases). Germline V gives CDR1 SGHTA, CDR2 FQGNSA. This CDR3 is built from 16 residues. Trimming left V 5 bases short and J 4 bases short, with 19 bases between.

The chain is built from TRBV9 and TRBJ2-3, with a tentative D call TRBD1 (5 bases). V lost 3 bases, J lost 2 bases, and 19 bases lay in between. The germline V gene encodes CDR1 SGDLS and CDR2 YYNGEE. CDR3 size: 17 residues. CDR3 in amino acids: CASSGGAWTSYTDTQYF. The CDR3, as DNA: TGTGCCAGCAGCGGTGGAGCGTGGACAAGTTACACAGATACGCAGTATTTT.

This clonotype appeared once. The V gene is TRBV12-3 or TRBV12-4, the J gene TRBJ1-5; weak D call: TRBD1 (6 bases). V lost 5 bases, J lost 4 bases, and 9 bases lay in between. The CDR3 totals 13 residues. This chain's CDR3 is CASSHGQNQPQHF. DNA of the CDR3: TGTGCCAGCAGTCATGGACAGAATCAGCCCCAGCATTTT.

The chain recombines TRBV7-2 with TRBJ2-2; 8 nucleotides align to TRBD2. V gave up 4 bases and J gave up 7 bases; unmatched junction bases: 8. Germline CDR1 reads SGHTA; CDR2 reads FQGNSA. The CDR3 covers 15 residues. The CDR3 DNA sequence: TGTGCCAGCAGCTACAGCGGGGGTAGGGGCGGGGAGCTGTTTTTT. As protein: CASSYSGGRGGELFF. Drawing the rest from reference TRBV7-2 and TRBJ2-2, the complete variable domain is GAGVSQSPSNKVTEKGKDVELRCDPISGHTALYWYRQSLGQGLEFLIYFQGNSAPDKSGLPSDRFSAERTGGSVSTLTIQRTQQEDSAVYLCASSYSGGRGGELFFGEGSRLTVL.

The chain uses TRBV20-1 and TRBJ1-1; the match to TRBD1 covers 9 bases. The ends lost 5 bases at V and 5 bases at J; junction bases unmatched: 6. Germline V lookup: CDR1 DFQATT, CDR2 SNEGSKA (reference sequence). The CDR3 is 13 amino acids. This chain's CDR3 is CSASTGGRTEAFF. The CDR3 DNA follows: TGCAGTGCTTCCACAGGGGGCCGGACTGAAGCTTTCTTT.